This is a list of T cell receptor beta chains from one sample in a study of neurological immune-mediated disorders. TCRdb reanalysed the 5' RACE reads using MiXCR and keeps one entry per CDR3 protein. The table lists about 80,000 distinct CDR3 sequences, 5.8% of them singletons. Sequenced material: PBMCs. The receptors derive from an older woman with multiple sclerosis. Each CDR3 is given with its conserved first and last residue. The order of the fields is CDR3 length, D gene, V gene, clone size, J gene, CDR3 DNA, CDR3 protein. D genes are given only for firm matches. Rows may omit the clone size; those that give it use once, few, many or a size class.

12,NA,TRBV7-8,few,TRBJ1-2,TGTGCCAGCAGCCCCTGGACAGATGGCTACACCTTC,CASSPWTDGYTF
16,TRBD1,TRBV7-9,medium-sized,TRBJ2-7,TGTGCCAGCAGCTGGCTGGGAACAGGGGGCTCGGGGGAGCAGTACTTC,CASSWLGTGGSGEQYF
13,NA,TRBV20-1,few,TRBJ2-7,TGCAGTGCTAGAGGAGGGTTTGTAGGCGAGCAGTACTTC,CSARGGFVGEQYF
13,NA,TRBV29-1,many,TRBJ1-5,TGCAGCGGCGTGGAAGGGGAAGGGCAGCCCCAGCATTTT,CSGVEGEGQPQHF
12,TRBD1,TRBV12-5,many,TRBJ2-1,TGTGCTAGTGGCATGACAGGGGATGAGCAGTTCTTC,CASGMTGDEQFF
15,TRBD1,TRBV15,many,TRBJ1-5,TGTGCCACCAGCAGAGAGCAGGGGGGCAATCAGCCCCAGCATTTT,CATSREQGGNQPQHF
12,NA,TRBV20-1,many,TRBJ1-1,TGCAGTGCTCTAGCAGCCAACACTGAAGCTTTCTTT,CSALAANTEAFF
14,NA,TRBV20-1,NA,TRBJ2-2,TGCAGTGCCCCCGGGGCCGTAGGGACCGGGGAGCTGTTTTTT,CSAPGAVGTGELFF
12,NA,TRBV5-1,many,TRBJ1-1,TGCGCCAGCAGCTTATCAGACACTGAAGCTTTCTTT,CASSLSDTEAFF
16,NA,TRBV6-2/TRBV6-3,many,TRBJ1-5,TGTGCCAGCAGTTACCCCTTTGAGGGGGTCAATCAGCCCCAGCATTTT,CASSYPFEGVNQPQHF
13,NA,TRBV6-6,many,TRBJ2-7,TGTGCCAGCAGCCCCCCCGGGGGTTACGAGCAGTACTTC,CASSPPGGYEQYF
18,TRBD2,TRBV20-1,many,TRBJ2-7,TGCAGTGCTAGCGCCCCGGGACTAGCGGGTAGTATGGGTTACGAGCAGTACTTC,CSASAPGLAGSMGYEQYF
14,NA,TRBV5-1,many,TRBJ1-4,TGCGCCAGCAGCCTGGACAGCAGGAATGAAAAACTGTTTTTT,CASSLDSRNEKLFF
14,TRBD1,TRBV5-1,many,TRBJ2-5,TGCGCCAGCAGCTGGACAGGGAGTGTAGAGACCCAGTACTTC,CASSWTGSVETQYF
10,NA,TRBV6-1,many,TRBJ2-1,TGTGCCAGCAGTCACAATGAGCAGTTCTTC,CASSHNEQFF
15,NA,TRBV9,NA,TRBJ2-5,TGTGCCAGCAGCGAATTCGGGTGGGGGGATGAGACCCAGTACTTC,CASSEFGWGDETQYF
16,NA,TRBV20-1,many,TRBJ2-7,TGCAGTGCCCTTTCTCAATCCGGGTCTTACTCCTACGAGCAGTACTTC,CSALSQSGSYSYEQYF
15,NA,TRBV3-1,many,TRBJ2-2,TGTGCCAGCAGCCAAGACTTCCCGAACACCGGGGAGCTGTTTTTT,CASSQDFPNTGELFF
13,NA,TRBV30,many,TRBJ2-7,TGTGCCTGGAGTGTACGGGACGCCTACGAGCAGTACTTC,CAWSVRDAYEQYF
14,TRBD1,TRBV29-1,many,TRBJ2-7,TGCAGCGTTGAAGGGGAGACAGGGGGTTACGAGCAGTACTTC,CSVEGETGGYEQYF
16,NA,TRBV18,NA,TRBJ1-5,TGTGCCAGCTCACCGGCAGTATCTAATAGCAATCAGCCCCAGCATTTT,CASSPAVSNSNQPQHF
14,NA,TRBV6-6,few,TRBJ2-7,TGTGCCAGCAGCCGGGACTGGAGCTCCTACGAGCAGTACTTC,CASSRDWSSYEQYF
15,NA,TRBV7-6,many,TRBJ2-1,TGTGCCAGCAGCTTACACCCACGGTTCGTCAATGAGCAGTTCTTC,CASSLHPRFVNEQFF
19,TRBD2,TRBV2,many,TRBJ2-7,TGTGCCAGCAGCGCCGAGTGGACTAGCGGGGGGGCCGGAGCCTACGAGCAGTACTTC,CASSAEWTSGGAGAYEQYF
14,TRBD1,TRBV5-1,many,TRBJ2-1,TGCGCCAGCAGCACCCGGACAGGGATGAATGAGCAGTTCTTC,CASSTRTGMNEQFF
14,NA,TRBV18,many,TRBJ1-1,TGTGCCAGCTCACCAATGACAAGAAACACTGAAGCTTTCTTT,CASSPMTRNTEAFF
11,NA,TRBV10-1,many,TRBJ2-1,TGCGCCAGCCGGTACCGTAATGAGCAGTTCTTC,CASRYRNEQFF
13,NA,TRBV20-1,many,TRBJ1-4,TGCAGTGCTAGGCGGCAGGTCGAGCGGGGACTGTTTTTT,CSARRQVERGLFF
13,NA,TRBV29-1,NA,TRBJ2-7,TGCAGCGTCGCGTCAGGTTGGCTTAGCGAGCAGTACTTC,CSVASGWLSEQYF
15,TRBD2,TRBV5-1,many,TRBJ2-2,TGCGCCAGCAGCTTGGCGGGGGGTAACACCGGGGAGCTGTTTTTT,CASSLAGGNTGELFF
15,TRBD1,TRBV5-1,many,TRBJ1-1,TGCGCCAGCAGCACCGCCACAGGGGTCAGCACTGAAGCTTTCTTT,CASSTATGVSTEAFF
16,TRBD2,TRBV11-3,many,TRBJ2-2,TGTGCCAGCAGCTGGCGCGGGGGGGCGACCACCGGGGAGCTGTTTTTT,CASSWRGGATTGELFF
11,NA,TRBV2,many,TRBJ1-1,TGTGCCAGCAGAGCCGGGCCTGGAGCTTTCTTT,CASRAGPGAFF
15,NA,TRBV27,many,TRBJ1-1,TGTGCCAGCAGTTTCGTCAGGACACTGAACACTGAAGCTTTCTTT,CASSFVRTLNTEAFF
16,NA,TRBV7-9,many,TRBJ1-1,TGTGCCAGCAGCTTAGGCACTACGGCTTTTGACACTGAAGCTTTCTTT,CASSLGTTAFDTEAFF
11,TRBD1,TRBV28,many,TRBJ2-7,TGTGCCAGCAGTTTTTGGACAGGGACTTTCTTC,CASSFWTGTFF
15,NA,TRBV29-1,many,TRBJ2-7,TGCAGCGTTGAAGGCCTGGTCGGGGTAACCTACGAGCAGTACTTC,CSVEGLVGVTYEQYF